The 4 T cell receptor beta chains below were found in one sample sequenced in a study of cytomegalovirus exposure and HLA in healthy donors. A multiplex PCR was run with 60 Vbeta primers and 13 Jbeta primers. Profiled with immunoSEQ multiplex PCR; TCRdb holds only in-frame clones, not every one. The data hold 60,000 to 70,000 clones, with around 75% observed a single time. Sequencing input: PBMCs. These receptors all come from a man in his fifties or sixties in good health and CMV-seropositive.

The rearrangement links TRBV5-6 to TRBJ1-6, with a tentative D call TRBD1 (5 bases). V gave up 3 bases and J gave up 11 bases, with 18 bases separating them. Per germline, CDR1 SGHDT and CDR2 YYEEEE. CDR3 length: 15 amino acids. CDR3 in amino acids: CASSSRGDLGTPLHF. The CDR3, as DNA: TGTGCCAGCAGCTCAAGGGGTGACTTGGGGACACCCCTCCACTTT.

This sequence joins TRBV5-6 and TRBJ2-7; D remains ambiguous. Per germline, CDR1 SGHDT and CDR2 YYEEEE. The CDR3 is 15 residues long. V gave up 0 bases and J gave up 0 bases, with 10 bases separating them. The CDR3 loop is CASSLGLWSSYEQYF. CDR3 nucleotides: TGTGCCAGCAGCTTGGGTTTATGGAGCTCCTACGAGCAGTACTTC.

The chain carries TRBV18 and TRBJ2-1, with TRBD2 matching over 9 bases. With V trimmed by 3 bases and J by 6 bases, 6 bases remained unmatched. This CDR3 is 15 amino acids long. Germline CDR1 KGHSH, CDR2 LQKENI. The CDR3 loop is CASSPQAGGTNEQFF. CDR3 bases: TGTGCCAGCTCACCCCAGGCGGGGGGGACCAATGAGCAGTTCTTC.

The chain has TRBV7-9 and TRBJ2-6; D unresolved. The V end was cut by 1 base, the J end by 0 bases, with 7 bases between. The CDR3 is 16 residues long. CDR1 SEHNR and CDR2 FQNEAQ come from the germline V gene (reference sequence). This CDR3 reads CASSLDRSSGANVLTF. CDR3 bases: TGTGCCAGCAGCTTAGACCGGAGCTCTGGGGCCAACGTCCTGACTTTC.